Sequencing of this T cell receptor (beta chain) was carried out in a study of T cell repertoires and HLA-DP antigens. Concerning this clone itself: Antigen specificity is unknown.

The CDR3 is 12 amino acids. The germline V gene has CDR1 SNHLY and CDR2 FYNNEI. With 6 bases removed from V and 7 bases from J, the gap between germline ends came to 12 bases. CD4+ T cells, purified by negative selection, averaged roughly 98% purity. The table came from immunoSEQ multiplex PCR; TCRdb's copy has only in-frame clones and leaves some out. The repertoire consists of about 73,000 clones, with around 77% occurring once and the leading ten covering roughly 1.6%. The clonotype was recovered from a man aged 55 to 69 in good health and CMV-seronegative. Source material: CD4+ T cells from PBMCs. V usage is TRBV2 and J usage is TRBJ2-5; the D gene is possibly TRBD2 (5 bases). The CDR3 region is CASSREVGTQYF. In DNA, the CDR3 is TGTGCCAGCAGCCGGGAAGTGGGGACCCAGTACTTC. The complete variable domain, with remaining parts taken from reference TRBV2 and TRBJ2-5, reads EPEVTQTPSHQVTQMGQEVILRCVPISNHLYFYWYRQILGQKVEFLVSFYNNEISEKSEIFDDQFSVERPDGSNFTLKIRSTKLEDSAMYFCASSREVGTQYFGPGTRLLVL.